The T cell receptor (beta chain) under discussion was sequenced for a study of a mutant IDH1 vaccine in newly diagnosed glioma (TCRdb year 2021). For the wider study: In the chemotherapy-containing groups, vaccination started alongside temozolomide cycles, whereas in patients who had radiotherapy alone it started 4-6 weeks after radiotherapy. Peripheral blood samples were drawn at six visits, namely V03 (baseline), V05, V07, V10, V12 and V13. Of the approximately 33 treated patients, roughly 60% were male and about 40% were female, and the mean age was 40.4 years. Longitudinal TCRB deep sequencing was done for 25 treated patients, wherever samples were available for exploratory analyses. The week-35 safety follow-up took place at visit V12, and the week-47 end of study took place at visit V13. Before enrollment, patients had received standard therapy of radiotherapy alone, temozolomide alone, or radiochemotherapy with temozolomide; most received the combination. Broad study findings and their caveats: Pseudoprogression seemed to be unrelated to changes in the top peripheral T cell clonotypes found by TCRB sequencing. PBMC samples for TCRB deep sequencing were selected based on availability. According to the authors, sample limitations meant that analyses of patient blood samples could not be reproduced. Vaccine-induced immune responses across multiple MHC alleles were detected in 90% to 95% of patients.

Libraries came from the immunoSEQ multiplex PCR assay. Rearranged TCR beta chain sequences were amplified with the hsTCRB Kit following the manufacturer's protocol. Sequencing of TCRB libraries was carried out on an Illumina MiSeq. The authors processed their data as follows. The proprietary platform of the kit vendor was used for demultiplexing, trimming and gene mapping. TCRdb obtained this table from immuneACCESS and retained in-frame rearrangements with V and J assigned. These tables miss some clones; where compared with another copy, unresolved V genes account for less than half of the shortfall, and the remainder is unexplained. That table gives V, J and clone size, and the DNA gave D and trimming. This sample gives about 64,000 clones in total; roughly 74% of them show up just once. The ten most abundant clones make up approximately 4.8% of the sample. CDR1 and CDR2 are read off the germline V gene (reference sequence) as MNHEY and SMNVEV. Cut back by 6 bases and 0 bases, the V and J ends lie 17 bases apart. The CDR3, from cysteine to phenylalanine, totals 17 residues. Only the CDR3 portion is preserved as DNA: 51 bases, with reading frame beginning at the first base.

A single count supports this clone. The target of this receptor is not known. The input lacks base qualities; no much larger clone sits a single base away. The time point label here, explained by the study, means: week 35, safety follow-up. Every vaccine dose consisted of 300 ug of a 20-mer mutant IDH1 peptide in Montanide, administered subcutaneously together with topical imiquimod. Eight vaccinations were administered to patients in weeks 1, 3, 5, 7, 11, 15, 19 and 23, corresponding to visits V03 through V10. All donors had newly diagnosed IDH1-mutant astrocytomas of WHO grade 3 or 4 that showed loss of nuclear ATRX. The samples were drawn from NOA16, a multicentre, single-arm, open-label phase I trial in Germany that tested a mutant IDH1 peptide vaccine in humans for the first time. Genomic DNA for TCRB sequencing was extracted from EDTA blood using the DNeasy Blood and Tissue Kit.

Sequenced material: PBMCs, taken from a glioma patient whose treatment included an IDH1 peptide vaccine. Here the chain combines TRBV27 and TRBJ1-4; a tentative D call is TRBD1 (5 bases match). The TCR was taken from a man aged 45-65 years with glioma. The CDR3 region reads CASRGALGRATNEKLFF. The nucleotide sequence is given as TGTGCCAGCAGAGGGGCCCTCGGGCGTGCAACTAATGAAAAACTGTTTTTT.